A single T cell receptor beta chain is shown here with its context. These data come from a study of blood T cell repertoires in COVID-19. Background on the study: Acute-phase and convalescent COVID-19 samples originated in the United States, Italy and Spain. PBMCs, B-cell-depleted T cells, or T cells provided the cDNA or gDNA that made up the material.

Germline CDR1 and CDR2: GTSNPN and SVGIG (reference sequence). The CDR3 length is 15 residues. Unmatched junction bases numbered 6, after V lost 3 bases and J lost 2 bases. As originally analysed: Amplified reference gene primers provided the basis for estimating nucleated cell counts. Produced via immunoSEQ multiplex PCR; TCRdb's table is partial and in-frame only. V, J and clone size were drawn from that table, and D and trimming were deduced from the DNA. The sample yields approximately 50,000 clones, 90% seen once. This chain uses TRBV30 with TRBJ2-1; 8 nucleotides agree with TRBD2. This receptor was taken from a man aged 35-49 years with acute or convalescent COVID-19. The source material was peripheral blood. CDR3 in amino acids: CAWRVAGLTYNEQFF. CDR3 nucleotides: TGTGCCTGGAGGGTAGCGGGGCTAACCTACAATGAGCAGTTCTTC.